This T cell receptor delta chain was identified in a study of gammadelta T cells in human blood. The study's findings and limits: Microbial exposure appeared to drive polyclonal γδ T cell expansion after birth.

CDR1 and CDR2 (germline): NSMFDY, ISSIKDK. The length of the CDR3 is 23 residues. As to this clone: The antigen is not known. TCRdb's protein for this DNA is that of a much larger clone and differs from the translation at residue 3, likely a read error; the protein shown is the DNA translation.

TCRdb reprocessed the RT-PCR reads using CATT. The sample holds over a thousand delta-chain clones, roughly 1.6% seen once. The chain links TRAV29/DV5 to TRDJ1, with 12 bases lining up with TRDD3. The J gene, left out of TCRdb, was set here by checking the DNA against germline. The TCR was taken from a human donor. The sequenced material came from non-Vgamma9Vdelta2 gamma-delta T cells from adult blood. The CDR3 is CATRKPTGNYWGIQSGPPDKLIF. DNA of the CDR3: TGTGCAACAAGGAAGCCTACGGGGAATTACTGGGGGATACAGTCAGGCCCTCCCGATAAACTCATCTTT. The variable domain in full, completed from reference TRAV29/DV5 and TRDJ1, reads DQQVKQNSPSLSVQEGRISILNCDYTNSMFDYFLWYKKYPAEGPTFLISISSIKDKNEDGRFTVFLNKSAKHLSLHIVPSQPGDSAVYFCATRKPTGNYWGIQSGPPDKLIFGKGTRVTVEP.